Listed here are 20 T cell receptor beta chains from one sample, sequenced in a study of tumor-infiltrating lymphocytes in oesophageal squamous cell carcinoma. Via MiXCR, TCRdb re-called the PCR reads, giving one row per CDR3 protein. The sample carries fewer than 20,000 distinct CDR3 sequences, over 40% recorded once. Material for sequencing was esophageal tumor tissue. Receptors were obtained from a male donor with esophageal squamous cell carcinoma.

This clonotype was counted between two and nine times. The rearrangement links TRBV5-1 to TRBJ2-2, with D tentatively TRBD1 (6 bases). The V end lost 2 bases, the J end lost 4 bases, and 9 bases lay between the germline ends. CDR3 size: 14 residues. The germline V gene encodes CDR1 SGHRS and CDR2 YFSETQ. The CDR3 DNA reads TGCGCCAGCAGCTTCGGACAGCCCACCGGGGAGCTGTTTTTT. Protein product: CASSFGQPTGELFF.

To note about this clonotype: A much larger clone differs from this one at a single base, so this may be a read error. This chain links TRBV18 with TRBJ2-3; D remains ambiguous. The assigned J gene may be wrong: the sequence end matches TRBJ2-7 better. The CDR3 is 13 amino acids. Germline values: CDR1 KGHSH, CDR2 LQKENI. The CDR3 region has the DNA TGTGCCAGCTCACCCGCTACCGACAATGAGCAGTACTTC. It is translated as CASSPATDNEQYF.

This clonotype has a handful of counts. This likely comes from a read error, as the CDR3 has no conserved phenylalanine or tryptophan at its end. It is unclear where the CDR3 begins or ends on the DNA, so no DNA is shown, and the CDR3 is as TCRdb lists it. This sequence joins TRBV5-1 and TRBJ2-5; TRBD1 is the table's D call, not checked against the DNA. The CDR3 length is 18 residues, termini included. Germline CDR1 SGHRS, CDR2 YFSETQ. The CDR3 sequence is CASSFRPKGVDYGYTFGS.

This clonotype is labeled as medium-sized. V usage is TRBV6-6 and J usage is TRBJ2-3; D ambiguous. CDR1 MNHNY and CDR2 SVGAGI come from the germline V gene (reference sequence). Trimming took off 2 bases at V and 8 bases at J, with 14 bases between the two ends. The CDR3 loop spans 14 amino acids. The CDR3 DNA sequence: TGTGCCAGCAGTTACGCCCAGACCAGTGGTACGCAGTATTTT. This sequence encodes CASSYAQTSGTQYF.

This chain joins TRBV7-9 and TRBJ2-5, with TRBD2 identical over 8 bases. Trimming at V came to 1 base and at J to 11 bases, leaving 9 bases not matched to a gene. There are 14 residues in the CDR3. Germline CDR1 is SEHNR and CDR2 is FQNEAQ (reference sequence). The CDR3 bases are TGTGCCAGCAGCTTAGAGCTTACTAGCGGTAAGCAGTACTTC. Translated, it gives CASSLELTSGKQYF.

This clonotype was counted a single time. The gene calls are TRBV5-4 and TRBJ2-6, with D uncertain. CDR3 length: 15 residues. V lost 4 bases, J lost 2 bases, and 10 bases lay in between. In germline, CDR1 is SGHNT, CDR2 YYREEE (reference sequence). CDR3 protein: CASSVDGPGANVLTF. CDR3 sequence (DNA): TGTGCCAGCAGCGTTGACGGGCCTGGGGCCAACGTCCTGACTTTC.

The rearrangement uses TRBV7-3 and TRBJ2-3; D may be TRBD2 (6 bases). The germline CDR1 and CDR2 sequences are SGHTA and FQGTGA. The CDR3 extends over 14 amino acids. Trimming pared 3 bases from V and 2 bases from J, leaving 9 bases between. This CDR3 reads CASSLAGPTDTQYF. The CDR3 region has the DNA TGTGCCAGCAGCTTGGCGGGACCCACAGATACGCAGTATTTT. Variable domain in full (rest from reference TRBV7-3 and TRBJ2-3): GAGVSQTPSNKVTEKGKYVELRCDPISGHTALYWYRQSLGQGPEFLIYFQGTGAADDSGLPNDRFFAVRPEGSVSTLKIQRTERGDSAVYLCASSLAGPTDTQYFGPGTRLTVL.

In the case of this clonotype: Likely a read error: the CDR3 ends without its conserved phenylalanine or tryptophan. The DNA is left out, because the CDR3 cannot be placed on it with certainty; the CDR3 is given as TCRdb lists it. V is TRBV7-4 and J is TRBJ2-3. Germline loops: CDR1 SGHVT, CDR2 SQSDAQ. The CDR3 comprises 9 residues, both ends counted. The CDR3 loop is CASSLNLGR.

This clonotype has more than one count but fewer than ten. The DNA for the CDR3 is TGTGCCAGCAGCTTGGGACAGGGAGGAAATACGCAGTATTTT. Translated: CASSLGQGGNTQYF. The chain joins TRBV7-2 to TRBJ2-3; 9 bases line up with TRBD1. Germline loops: CDR1 SGHTA, CDR2 FQGNSA. The CDR3 totals 14 residues. Trimming removed 3 bases from V and 7 bases from J; junction bases left unmatched: 5.

This clonotype was seen repeatedly, ten times or more. The chain links TRBV12-3 or TRBV12-4 to TRBJ2-3, with TRBD2 matching over 8 bases. The CDR3 length is 16 residues. Germline trimming cut 3 bases from V and 4 bases from J; bases unmatched to any gene: 9. CDR3 loop: CASSFLRTSIPDTQYF. The CDR3 DNA sequence: TGTGCCAGCAGTTTCTTACGGACTAGCATTCCAGATACGCAGTATTTT.

This clonotype was picked up many times. The chain has TRBV12-3 or TRBV12-4 and TRBJ1-2, with a tentative D call TRBD1 (5 bases). The CDR3 has 15 amino acids. Trimming removed 5 bases from V and 0 bases from J, with 13 bases in between. The CDR3 loop is CASSPNDRANYGYTF. CDR3 nucleotides: TGTGCCAGCAGTCCAAACGACAGAGCTAACTATGGCTACACCTTC.

This clonotype was found many times. V and J are TRBV5-1 and TRBJ1-3, with D perhaps TRBD1 (6 bases). Germline lookup yields CDR1 SGHRS and CDR2 YFSETQ. Trimming left V 4 bases short and J 0 bases short, with 11 bases between. The CDR3 is made up of 15 amino acids. Written as DNA, the CDR3 is TGCGCCAGCAGCGAGGGGACAAGCTCTGGAAACACCATATATTTT. This translates into CASSEGTSSGNTIYF.

This clonotype is labeled medium-sized. The J gene is TRBJ1-1, the V gene TRBV5-6, with no clear D. The CDR3 covers 13 residues. In germline, CDR1 is SGHDT, CDR2 YYEEEE. V lost 0 bases, J lost 3 bases, and 6 bases lay in between. The CDR3 DNA sequence: TGTGCCAGCAGCTTGGACAGCCACACTGAAGCTTTCTTT. It is translated as CASSLDSHTEAFF.

The chain employs TRBV5-6 and TRBJ2-3, with 7 bases that match TRBD1. The end of the DNA fits TRBJ1-1 better, so the J call may be wrong. This CDR3 has 15 amino acids. CDR1 and CDR2 from the germline V gene are SGHDT and YYEEEE. The CDR3 here is CASSSLTGLNTEAFF. The DNA of the CDR3 is TGTGCCAGCAGCTCACTGACAGGGCTGAACACTGAAGCTTTCTTT.

The rearrangement joins TRBV20-1 to TRBJ2-1; TRBD1 matches 7 bases. The assigned J gene may be wrong: the sequence end matches TRBJ2-7 better. The CDR3 sequence is 16 residues long. The V gene's germline CDR1 is DFQATT and CDR2 SNEGSKA (reference sequence). Here the CDR3 DNA reads TGCAGTGCTAGAGGGCCCTTAGGGGGCAACTCCTACGAGCAGTACTTC. This codes for CSARGPLGGNSYEQYF.

This clonotype has a count of ten or more. The J gene is TRBJ1-1, the V gene TRBV10-3, with 9 nucleotides matching TRBD1. Germline CDR1 is ENHRY and CDR2 is SYGVKD. The trim removed 3 bases at V and 5 bases at J, leaving 7 bases unmatched. This CDR3 spans 15 amino acids. The CDR3 sequence: CAISDPGQGGTEAFF. CDR3 DNA sequence: TGTGCCATCAGTGATCCGGGACAGGGAGGAACTGAAGCTTTCTTT.

There are a few counts of this clonotype. The chain joins TRBV6-1 to TRBJ2-7; possible D gene TRBD2, 5 bases. The closer fit of TRBJ2-5 to the DNA end suggests the J call may be wrong. Per germline, CDR1 MNHNS and CDR2 SASEGT. The CDR3 totals 13 residues. The CDR3 reads CASSTRTSGTQYF. The DNA of the CDR3 is TGTGCCAGCAGTACCCGGACCAGCGGGACCCAGTACTTC.

This clonotype came up many times. V usage is TRBV6-1 and J usage is TRBJ1-6; D unclear. Germline V gene data show CDR1 as MNHNS and CDR2 as SASEGT. The CDR3 spans 13 residues. V gave up 2 bases and J gave up 7 bases, with 6 bases separating them. As DNA, the CDR3 is TGTGCCAGCAGTGAAAAGGAGAATTCACCCCTCCACTTT. This encodes CASSEKENSPLHF.

On this clonotype: Germline and junction disagree at one end, which may indicate a read error. The V call is TRBV11-2, the J call TRBJ2-5; no definite D call. Germline CDR1 SGHAT, CDR2 FQNNGV. The CDR3 extends over 13 amino acids. DNA for the CDR3: TGTGCCAGCAGCTTAGGGTTCGATTCACCCCTCCACTTC. This translates into CASSLGFDSPLHF.

The J gene is TRBJ2-7, the V gene TRBV7-9; D gene ambiguous. Deletions cut 5 bases from V and 4 bases from J, with 9 bases between. This CDR3 spans 12 amino acids. Germline V gene sequence: CDR1 SEHNR, CDR2 FQNEAQ (reference sequence). This CDR3 is CASSLLVYEQYF. As DNA, the CDR3 is TGTGCCAGCAGCCTTCTCGTTTACGAGCAGTACTTC.